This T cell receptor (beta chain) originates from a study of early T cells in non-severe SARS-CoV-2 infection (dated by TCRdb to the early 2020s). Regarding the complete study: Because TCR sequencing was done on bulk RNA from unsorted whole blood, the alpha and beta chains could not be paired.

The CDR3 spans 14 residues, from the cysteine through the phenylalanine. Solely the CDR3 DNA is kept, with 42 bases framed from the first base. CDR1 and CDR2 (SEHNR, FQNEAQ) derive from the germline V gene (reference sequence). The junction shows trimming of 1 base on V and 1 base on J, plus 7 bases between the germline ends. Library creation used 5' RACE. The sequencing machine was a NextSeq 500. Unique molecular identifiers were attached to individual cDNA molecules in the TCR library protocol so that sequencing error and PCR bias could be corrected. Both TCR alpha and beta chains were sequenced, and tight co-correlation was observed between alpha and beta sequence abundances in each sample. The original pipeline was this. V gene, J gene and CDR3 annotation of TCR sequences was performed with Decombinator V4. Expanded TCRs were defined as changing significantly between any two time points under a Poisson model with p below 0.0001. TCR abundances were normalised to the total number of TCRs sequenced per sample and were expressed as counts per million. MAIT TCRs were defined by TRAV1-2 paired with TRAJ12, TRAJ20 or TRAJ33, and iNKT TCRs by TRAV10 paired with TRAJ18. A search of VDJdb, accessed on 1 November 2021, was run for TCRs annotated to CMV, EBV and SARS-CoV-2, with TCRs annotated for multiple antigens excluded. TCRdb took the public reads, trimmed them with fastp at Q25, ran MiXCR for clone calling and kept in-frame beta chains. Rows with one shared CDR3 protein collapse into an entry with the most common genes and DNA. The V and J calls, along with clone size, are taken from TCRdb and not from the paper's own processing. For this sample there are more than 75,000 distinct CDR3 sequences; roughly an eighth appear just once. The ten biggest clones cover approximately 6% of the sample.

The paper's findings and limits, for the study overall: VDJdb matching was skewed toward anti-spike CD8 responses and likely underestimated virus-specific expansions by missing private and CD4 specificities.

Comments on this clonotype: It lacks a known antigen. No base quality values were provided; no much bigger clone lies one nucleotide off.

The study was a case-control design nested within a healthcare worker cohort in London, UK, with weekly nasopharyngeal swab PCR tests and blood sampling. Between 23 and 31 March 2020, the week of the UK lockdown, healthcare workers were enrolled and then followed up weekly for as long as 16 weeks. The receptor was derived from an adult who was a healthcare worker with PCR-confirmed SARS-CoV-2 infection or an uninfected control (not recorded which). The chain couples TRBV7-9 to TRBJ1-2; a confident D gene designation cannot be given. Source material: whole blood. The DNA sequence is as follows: TGTGCCAGCAGCTTAGTGGCCAGTAACTATGGCTACACCTTC. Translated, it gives CASSLVASNYGYTF.